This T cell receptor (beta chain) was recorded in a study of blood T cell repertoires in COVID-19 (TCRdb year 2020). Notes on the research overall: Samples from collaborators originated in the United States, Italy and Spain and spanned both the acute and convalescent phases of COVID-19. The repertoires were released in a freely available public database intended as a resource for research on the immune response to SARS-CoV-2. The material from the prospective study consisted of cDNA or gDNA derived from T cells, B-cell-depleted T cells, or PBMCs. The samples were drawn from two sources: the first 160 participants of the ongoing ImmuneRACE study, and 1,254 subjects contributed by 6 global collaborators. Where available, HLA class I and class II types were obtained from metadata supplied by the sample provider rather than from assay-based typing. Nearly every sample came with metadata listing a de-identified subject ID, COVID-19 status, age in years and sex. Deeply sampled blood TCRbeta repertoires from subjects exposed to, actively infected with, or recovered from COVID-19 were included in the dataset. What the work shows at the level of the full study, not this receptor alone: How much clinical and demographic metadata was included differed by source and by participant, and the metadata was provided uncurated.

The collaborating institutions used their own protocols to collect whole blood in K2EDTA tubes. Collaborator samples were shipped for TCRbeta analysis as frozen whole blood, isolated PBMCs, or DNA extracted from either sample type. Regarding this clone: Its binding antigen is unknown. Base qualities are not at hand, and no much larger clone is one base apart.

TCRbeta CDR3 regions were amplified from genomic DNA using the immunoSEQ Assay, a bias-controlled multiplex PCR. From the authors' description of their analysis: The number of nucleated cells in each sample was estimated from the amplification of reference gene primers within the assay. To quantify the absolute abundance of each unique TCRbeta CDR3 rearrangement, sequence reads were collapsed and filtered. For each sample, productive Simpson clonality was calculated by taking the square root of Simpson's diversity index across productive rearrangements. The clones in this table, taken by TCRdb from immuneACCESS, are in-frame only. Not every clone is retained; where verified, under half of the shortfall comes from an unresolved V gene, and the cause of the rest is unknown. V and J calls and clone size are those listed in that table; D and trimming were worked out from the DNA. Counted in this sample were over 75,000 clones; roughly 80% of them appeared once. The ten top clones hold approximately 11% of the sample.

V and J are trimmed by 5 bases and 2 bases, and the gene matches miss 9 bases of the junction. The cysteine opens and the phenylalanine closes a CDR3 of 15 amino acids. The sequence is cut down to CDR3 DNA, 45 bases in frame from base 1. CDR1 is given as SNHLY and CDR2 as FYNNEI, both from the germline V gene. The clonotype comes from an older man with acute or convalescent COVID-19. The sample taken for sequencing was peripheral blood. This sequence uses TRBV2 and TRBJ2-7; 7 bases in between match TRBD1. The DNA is TGTGCCAGCAGTCAAGACAGGGTACGCACCTACGAGCAGTACTTC. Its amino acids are CASSQDRVRTYEQYF.